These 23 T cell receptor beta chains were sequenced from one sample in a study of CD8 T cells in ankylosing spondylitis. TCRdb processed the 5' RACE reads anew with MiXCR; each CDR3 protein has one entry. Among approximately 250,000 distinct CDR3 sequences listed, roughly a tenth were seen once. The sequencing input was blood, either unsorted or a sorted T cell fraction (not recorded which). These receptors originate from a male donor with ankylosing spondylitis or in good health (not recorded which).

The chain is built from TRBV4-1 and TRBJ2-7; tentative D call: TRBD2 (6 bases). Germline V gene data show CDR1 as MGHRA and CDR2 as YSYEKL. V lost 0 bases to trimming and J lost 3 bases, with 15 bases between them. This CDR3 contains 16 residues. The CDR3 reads CASSQEGNAGYYEQYF. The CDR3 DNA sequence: TGCGCCAGCAGCCAAGAGGGGAACGCGGGGTACTACGAGCAGTACTTC.

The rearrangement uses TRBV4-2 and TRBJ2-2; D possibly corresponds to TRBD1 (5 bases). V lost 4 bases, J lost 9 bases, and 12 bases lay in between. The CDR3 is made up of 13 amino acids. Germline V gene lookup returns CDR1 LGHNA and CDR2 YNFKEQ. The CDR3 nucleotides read TGTGCCAGCAGCCCCGGACACCCCTGGGAGCTGTTTTTT. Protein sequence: CASSPGHPWELFF.

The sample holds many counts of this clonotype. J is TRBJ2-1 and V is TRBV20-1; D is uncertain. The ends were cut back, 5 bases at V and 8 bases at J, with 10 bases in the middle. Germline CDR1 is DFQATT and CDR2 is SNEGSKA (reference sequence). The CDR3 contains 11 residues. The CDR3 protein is CSAPRLYEQFF. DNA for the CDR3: TGCAGTGCTCCCCGACTTTATGAGCAGTTCTTC.

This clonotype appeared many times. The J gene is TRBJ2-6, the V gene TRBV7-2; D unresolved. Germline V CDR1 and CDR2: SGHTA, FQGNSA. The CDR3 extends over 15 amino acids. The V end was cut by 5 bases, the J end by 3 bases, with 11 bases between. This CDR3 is CASSLESLGANVLTF. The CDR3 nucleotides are TGTGCCAGCAGCCTGGAATCTCTTGGGGCCAACGTCCTGACTTTC. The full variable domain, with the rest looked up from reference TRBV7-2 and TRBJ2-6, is GAGVSQSPSNKVTEKGKDVELRCDPISGHTALYWYRQSLGQGLEFLIYFQGNSAPDKSGLPSDRFSAERTGGSVSTLTIQRTQQEDSAVYLCASSLESLGANVLTFGAGSRLTVL.

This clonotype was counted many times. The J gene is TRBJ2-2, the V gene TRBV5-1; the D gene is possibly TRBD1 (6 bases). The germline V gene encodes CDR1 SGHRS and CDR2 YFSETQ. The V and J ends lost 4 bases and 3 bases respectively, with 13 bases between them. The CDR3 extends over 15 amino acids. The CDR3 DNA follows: TGCGCCAGCAGCGGTGGTGGGGGCTACACCGGGGAGCTGTTTTTT. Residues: CASSGGGGYTGELFF.

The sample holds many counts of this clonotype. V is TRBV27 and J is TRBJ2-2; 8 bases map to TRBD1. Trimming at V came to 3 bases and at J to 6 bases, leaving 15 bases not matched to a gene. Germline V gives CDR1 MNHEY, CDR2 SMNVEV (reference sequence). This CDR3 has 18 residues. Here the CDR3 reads CASSLWTGKAGLAGELFF. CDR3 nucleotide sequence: TGTGCCAGCAGTTTGTGGACAGGGAAGGCGGGTTTGGCCGGGGAGCTGTTTTTT.

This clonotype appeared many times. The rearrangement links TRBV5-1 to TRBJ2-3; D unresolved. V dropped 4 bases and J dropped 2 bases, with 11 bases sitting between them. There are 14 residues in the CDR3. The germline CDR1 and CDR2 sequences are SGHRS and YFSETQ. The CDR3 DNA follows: TGCGCCAGCAGCCCCCCTGGTAACACAGATACGCAGTATTTT. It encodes CASSPPGNTDTQYF.

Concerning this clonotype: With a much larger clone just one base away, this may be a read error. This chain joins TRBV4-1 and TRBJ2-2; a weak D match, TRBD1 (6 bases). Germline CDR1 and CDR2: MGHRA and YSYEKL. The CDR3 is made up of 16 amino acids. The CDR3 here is CANSQEVDRYTGELFF. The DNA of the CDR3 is TGCGCCAACAGCCAAGAAGTGGACAGATACACCGGGGAGCTGTTTTTT.

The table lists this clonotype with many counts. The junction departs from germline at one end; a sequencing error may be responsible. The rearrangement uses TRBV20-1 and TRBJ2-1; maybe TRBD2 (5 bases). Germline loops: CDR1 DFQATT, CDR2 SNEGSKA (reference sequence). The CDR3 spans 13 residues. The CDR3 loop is CSASRTGIGEQLF. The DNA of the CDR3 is TGCAGTGCTTCCCGGACCGGGATTGGCGAGCAGCTCTTC.

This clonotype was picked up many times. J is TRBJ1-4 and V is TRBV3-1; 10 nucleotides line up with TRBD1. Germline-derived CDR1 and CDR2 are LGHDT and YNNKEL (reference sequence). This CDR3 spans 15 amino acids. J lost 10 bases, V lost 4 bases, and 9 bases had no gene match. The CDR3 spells CASSPPTGGVRKLFF. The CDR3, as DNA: TGTGCCAGCAGCCCGCCGACAGGGGGCGTTAGAAAACTGTTTTTT. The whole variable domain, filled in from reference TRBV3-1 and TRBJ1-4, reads DTAVSQTPKYLVTQMGNDKSIKCEQNLGHDTMYWYKQDSKKFLKIMFSYNNKELIINETVPNRFSPKSPDKAHLNLHINSLELGDSAVYFCASSPPTGGVRKLFFGSGTQLSVL.

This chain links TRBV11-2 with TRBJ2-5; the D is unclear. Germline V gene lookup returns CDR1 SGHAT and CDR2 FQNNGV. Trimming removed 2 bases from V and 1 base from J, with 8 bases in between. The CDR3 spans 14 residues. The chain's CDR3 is CASSLRLSQETQYF. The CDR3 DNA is TGTGCCAGCAGCTTAAGGTTGTCCCAAGAGACCCAGTACTTC.

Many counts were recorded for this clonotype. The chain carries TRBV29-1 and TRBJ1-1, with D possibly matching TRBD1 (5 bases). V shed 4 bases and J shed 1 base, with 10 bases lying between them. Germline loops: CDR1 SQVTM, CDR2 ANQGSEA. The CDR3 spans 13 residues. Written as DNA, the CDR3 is TGCAGCGTTGTGGGGGGGGAGAACACTGAAGCTTTCTTT. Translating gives CSVVGGENTEAFF. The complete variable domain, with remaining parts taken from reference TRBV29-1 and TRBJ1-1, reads SAVISQKPSRDICQRGTSLTIQCQVDSQVTMMFWYRQQPGQSLTLIATANQGSEATYESGFVIDKFPISRPNLTFSTLTVSNMSPEDSSIYLCSVVGGENTEAFFGQGTRLTVV.

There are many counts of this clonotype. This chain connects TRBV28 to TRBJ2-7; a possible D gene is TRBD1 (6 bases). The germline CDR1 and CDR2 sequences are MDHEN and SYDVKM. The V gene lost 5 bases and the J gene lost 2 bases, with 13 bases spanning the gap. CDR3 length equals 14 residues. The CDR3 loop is CASSPPRGTYEQYF. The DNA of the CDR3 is TGTGCCAGCAGTCCACCAAGGGGGACCTACGAGCAGTACTTC.

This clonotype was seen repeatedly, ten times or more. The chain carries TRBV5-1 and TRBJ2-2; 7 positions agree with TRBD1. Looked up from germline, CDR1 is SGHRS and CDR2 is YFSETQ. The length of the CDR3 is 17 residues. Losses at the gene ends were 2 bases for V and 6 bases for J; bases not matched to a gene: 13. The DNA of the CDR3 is TGCGCCAGCAGCTTTGGGCCGACAGGGAAAGAATCCGGGGAGCTGTTTTTT. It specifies CASSFGPTGKESGELFF.

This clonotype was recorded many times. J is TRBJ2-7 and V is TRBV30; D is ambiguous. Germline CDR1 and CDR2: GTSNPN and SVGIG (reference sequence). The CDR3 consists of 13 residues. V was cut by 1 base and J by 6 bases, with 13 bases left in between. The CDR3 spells CAWSASTGLEQYF. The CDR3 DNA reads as TGTGCCTGGAGTGCCTCGACGGGTCTCGAGCAGTACTTC.

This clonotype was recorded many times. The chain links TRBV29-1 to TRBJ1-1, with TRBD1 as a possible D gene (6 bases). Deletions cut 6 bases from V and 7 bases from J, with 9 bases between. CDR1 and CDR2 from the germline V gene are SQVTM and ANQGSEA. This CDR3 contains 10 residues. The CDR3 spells CSVIGGEAFF. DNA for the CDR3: TGCAGCGTGATAGGGGGTGAAGCTTTCTTT. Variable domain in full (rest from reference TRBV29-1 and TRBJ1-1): SAVISQKPSRDICQRGTSLTIQCQVDSQVTMMFWYRQQPGQSLTLIATANQGSEATYESGFVIDKFPISRPNLTFSTLTVSNMSPEDSSIYLCSVIGGEAFFGQGTRLTVV.

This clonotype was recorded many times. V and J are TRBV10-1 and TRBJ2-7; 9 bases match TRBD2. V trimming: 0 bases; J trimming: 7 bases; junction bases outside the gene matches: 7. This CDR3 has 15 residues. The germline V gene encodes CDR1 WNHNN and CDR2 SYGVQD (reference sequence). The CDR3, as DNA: TGCGCCAGCAGTGAGTCGACTAGCGGCCCCCTGGAGCAGTACTTC. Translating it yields CASSESTSGPLEQYF.

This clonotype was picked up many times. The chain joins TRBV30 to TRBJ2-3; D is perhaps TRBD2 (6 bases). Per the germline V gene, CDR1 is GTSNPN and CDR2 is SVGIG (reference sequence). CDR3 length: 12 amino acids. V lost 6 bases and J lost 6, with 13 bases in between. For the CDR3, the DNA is TGTGCCTGTTCGGATGGGAGGGATACGCAGTATTTT. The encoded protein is CACSDGRDTQYF.

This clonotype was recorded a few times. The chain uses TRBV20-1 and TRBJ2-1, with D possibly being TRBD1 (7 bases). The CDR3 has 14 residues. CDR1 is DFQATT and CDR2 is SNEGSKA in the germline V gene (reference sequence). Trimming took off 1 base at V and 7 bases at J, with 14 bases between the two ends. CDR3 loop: CSARGQGGGNEQFF. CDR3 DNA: TGCAGTGCTAGAGGGCAGGGGGGTGGGAATGAGCAGTTCTTC.

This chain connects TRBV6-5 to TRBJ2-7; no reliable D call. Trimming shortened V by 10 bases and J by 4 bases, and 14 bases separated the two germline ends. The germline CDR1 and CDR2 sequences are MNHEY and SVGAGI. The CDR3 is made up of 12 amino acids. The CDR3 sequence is CATAKDHYEQYF. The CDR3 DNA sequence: TGTGCCACCGCTAAGGACCATTACGAGCAGTACTTC.

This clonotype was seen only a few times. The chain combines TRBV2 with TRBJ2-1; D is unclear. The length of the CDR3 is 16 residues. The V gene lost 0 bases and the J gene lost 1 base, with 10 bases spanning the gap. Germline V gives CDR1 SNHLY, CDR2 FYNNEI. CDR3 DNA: TGTGCCAGCAGTGAAGCGGGAAGCGTTTCCTACAATGAGCAGTTCTTC. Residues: CASSEAGSVSYNEQFF.

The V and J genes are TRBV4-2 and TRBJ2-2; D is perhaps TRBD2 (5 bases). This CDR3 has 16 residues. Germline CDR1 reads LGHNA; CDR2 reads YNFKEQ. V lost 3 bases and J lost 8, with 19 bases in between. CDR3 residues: CASSHQDSPVTGELFF. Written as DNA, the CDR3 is TGTGCCAGCAGCCACCAGGACTCGCCGGTTACGGGGGAGCTGTTTTTT.

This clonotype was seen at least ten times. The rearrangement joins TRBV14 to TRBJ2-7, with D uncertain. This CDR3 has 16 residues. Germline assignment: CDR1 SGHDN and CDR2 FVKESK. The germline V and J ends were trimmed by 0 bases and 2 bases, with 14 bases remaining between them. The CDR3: CASSQDMRHAAYEQYF. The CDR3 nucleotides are TGTGCCAGCAGCCAAGATATGAGACACGCCGCCTACGAGCAGTACTTC.